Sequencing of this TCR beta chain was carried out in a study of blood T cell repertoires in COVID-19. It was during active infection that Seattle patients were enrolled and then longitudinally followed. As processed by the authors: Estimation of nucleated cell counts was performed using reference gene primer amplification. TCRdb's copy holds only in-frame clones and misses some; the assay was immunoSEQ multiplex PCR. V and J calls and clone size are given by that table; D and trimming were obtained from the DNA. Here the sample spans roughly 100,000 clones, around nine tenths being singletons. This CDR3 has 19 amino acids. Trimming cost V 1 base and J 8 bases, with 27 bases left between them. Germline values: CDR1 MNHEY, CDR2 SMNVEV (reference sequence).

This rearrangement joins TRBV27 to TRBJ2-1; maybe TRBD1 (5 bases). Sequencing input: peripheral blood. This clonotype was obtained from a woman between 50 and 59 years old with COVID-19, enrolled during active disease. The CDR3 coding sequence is TGTGCCAGCAGTTTATATTCCCCCGCTTATAGACTCCAAGGGGATGAGCAGTTCTTC. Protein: CASSLYSPAYRLQGDEQFF.